This T cell receptor beta chain was obtained from a study of blood T cell repertoires in COVID-19 (dated by TCRdb to between 2020 and 2021). Background on the whole study: The collaborator samples originated in the United States, Italy and Spain and spanned the acute and convalescent phases of COVID-19. Subjects who had been exposed to COVID-19, were actively infected with it, or had recovered from it provided the deeply sampled blood TCRbeta repertoires that made up the dataset. The sample metadata nearly always contained a de-identified subject ID, COVID-19 status, age in years and sex. Where HLA class I and class II types were available, the types were taken from metadata supplied by the sample provider, not from assay-based typing. The samples were drawn from two sources: the first 160 participants of the ongoing ImmuneRACE study, and 1,254 subjects contributed by 6 global collaborators. The prospective study material was composed of cDNA or gDNA derived from T cells, B-cell-depleted T cells, or PBMCs. A freely available public database, intended as a resource for researchers studying the immune response to SARS-CoV-2, is where the repertoires were released. The study at large found these results: How much clinical and demographic metadata was included differed by source and by participant, and the metadata was provided uncurated.

Whole blood was collected in K2EDTA tubes by collaborating institutions according to the institutions' own protocols. For TCRbeta analysis, collaborators shipped samples in one of three forms: frozen whole blood, isolated PBMCs, or DNA extracted from either of those sample types. Concerning this clone itself: Its antigen target is currently unknown. Base-call qualities are not available, and no considerably larger clone is one nucleotide away.

The immunoSEQ Assay, a bias-controlled multiplex PCR, was used to amplify TCRbeta CDR3 regions from genomic DNA. For the original study's pipeline: The number of nucleated cells in each sample was estimated from the amplification of reference gene primers within the assay. To quantify the absolute abundance of each unique TCRbeta CDR3 rearrangement, sequence reads were collapsed and filtered. For each sample, productive Simpson clonality was calculated as the square root of Simpson's diversity index across productive rearrangements. The source is immuneACCESS, and TCRdb retained only in-frame sequences with V and J called. Part of the clones is not carried over; for the studies checked, unresolved V genes explain less than half of this, and the remainder is unexplained. The V and J calls and the clone size are those of that table, but D and trimming were determined from the DNA. This sample is represented by some 200,000 clones; 85% to 90% of them were singletons. The ten largest account for roughly 4.2% of the sample.

The sequence came from a man aged 45 to 65 with acute or convalescent COVID-19. Sequencing used peripheral blood.

This receptor has the CDR3 CASSLWSDRAATEAFF. The nucleotides are TGTGCCAGCAGTTTATGGTCGGACAGGGCGGCCACTGAAGCTTTCTTT. The rearranged segments are TRBV27 and TRBJ1-1, with 8 junctional bases fitting TRBD1. CDR1 MNHEY and CDR2 SMNVEV are derived from the germline V gene (reference sequence). The germline V end is reduced by 1 base and the J end by 4 bases; junction bases left unmatched: 8. Including cysteine and phenylalanine, the CDR3 has 16 amino acids. The entry retains the CDR3 DNA only, 48 bases that are in frame from base 1.